This record concerns one TCR beta chain sequence. These data belong to a study of T cells expressing NK-cell markers. Following a re-call of the 5' RACE reads, TCRdb has one entry per CDR3 protein and lacks DNA. The table counts 400,000 or so distinct CDR3 sequences; approximately 12% lies in the top ten. CDR3 length: 15 residues. From germline, CDR1 is SGHKS and CDR2 YYEKEE (reference sequence). The clonotype was recovered from a woman aged 50 to 60 in good health. Sequencing used blood T cells: a sorted CD56 or NKG2C T cell subset, CD4+ or CD8+ T cells, or bulk PBMC T cells (not recorded which). V usage is TRBV5-5 and J usage is TRBJ2-5; the D gene TCRdb calls, TRBD1, cannot be checked with no DNA. CDR3 region: CASSLFGQEWETQYF.